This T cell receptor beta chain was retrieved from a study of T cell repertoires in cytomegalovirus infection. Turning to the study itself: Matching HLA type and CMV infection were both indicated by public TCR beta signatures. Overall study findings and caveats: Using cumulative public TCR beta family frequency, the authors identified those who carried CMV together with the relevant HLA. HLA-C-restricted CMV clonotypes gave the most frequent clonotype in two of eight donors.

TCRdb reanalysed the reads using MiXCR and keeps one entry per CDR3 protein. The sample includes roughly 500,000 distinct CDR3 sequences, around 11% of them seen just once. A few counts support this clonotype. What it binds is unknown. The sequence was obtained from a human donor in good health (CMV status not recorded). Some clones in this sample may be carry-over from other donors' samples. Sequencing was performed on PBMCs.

The CDR3 nucleotides read TGTGCCAGCACCTCGCGATCAGATCCCATTAGCAATGAGCAGTTCTTC. Its protein is CASTSRSDPISNEQFF. The rearrangement joins TRBV3-1 to TRBJ2-1, with D unresolved. This CDR3 has 16 amino acids. CDR1 is LGHDT and CDR2 is YNNKEL in the germline V gene (reference sequence). V was cut by 7 bases and J by 6 bases, with 22 bases left in between.